The 27 T cell receptor beta chains below come from one sample, sequenced in a study of blood T cells in healthy people across ages. With a J-beta primer mix and a sample-barcoded 5' primer, a second PCR ran 7 to 11 cycles. TCRdb itself ran the 5' RACE reads through MiXCR, one entry per CDR3 protein. The sample records 1.5 million to 2 million distinct CDR3 sequences, 28% being singletons. The sequenced sample was blood. The receptors originated from a woman between 25 and 40 years old in good health.

This clonotype was picked up a small number of times. The chain is built from TRBV2 and TRBJ2-1; TRBD2 aligns across 7 bases. The CDR3 runs to 15 residues. Germline V gives CDR1 SNHLY, CDR2 FYNNEI. Trimming removed 0 bases from V and 7 bases from J; junction bases left unmatched: 6. This CDR3 is CASSEAGGGGNEQFF. The CDR3 DNA reads TGTGCCAGCAGTGAAGCCGGTGGGGGGGGGAATGAGCAGTTCTTC. Complete variable domain (other parts from reference TRBV2 and TRBJ2-1): EPEVTQTPSHQVTQMGQEVILRCVPISNHLYFYWYRQILGQKVEFLVSFYNNEISEKSEIFDDQFSVERPDGSNFTLKIRSTKLEDSAMYFCASSEAGGGGNEQFFGPGTRLTVL.

This clonotype turned up a few times. The gene calls are TRBV5-1 and TRBJ2-7, with a possible D match to TRBD1 (5 bases). Germline CDR1 is SGHRS and CDR2 is YFSETQ. V lost 5 bases and J lost 4, with 19 bases in between. This CDR3 region has 15 residues. CDR3 amino acids: CASRKSDTATYEQYF. The CDR3 region has the DNA TGCGCCAGCAGGAAATCGGACACCGCAACTTACGAGCAGTACTTC.

A few counts support this clonotype. The genes are TRBV7-9 and TRBJ1-1; no clear D gene. CDR1 and CDR2 (germline): SEHNR, FQNEAQ (reference sequence). The CDR3 loop spans 13 amino acids. The V end lost 1 base, the J end lost 5 bases, and 8 bases lay between the germline ends. As DNA, the CDR3 is TGTGCCAGCAGCTTAGGGAGTCTGACTGAAGCTTTCTTT. Protein sequence: CASSLGSLTEAFF.

Points on this clonotype: The junction shows a germline mismatch at one end, possibly a read error. V usage is TRBV5-1 and J usage is TRBJ1-5; perhaps TRBD1 as D (5 bases). This CDR3 has 14 residues. CDR1 is SGHRS and CDR2 is YFSETQ in the germline V gene. The CDR3 bases are TGCGCCAGCAGCTTGGACAGGCCTCACGGGCCCCGGCATTTT. Amino acid sequence: CASSLDRPHGPRHF.

This clonotype was found many times. This chain uses TRBV12-3 or TRBV12-4 with TRBJ2-1; TRBD2 matches at 11 bases. V shed 4 bases, J shed 9 bases, and the junction held 8 bases outside the gene matches. The CDR3 spans 15 residues. The CDR3: CASSSPTSGRGEQFF. CDR3 nucleotide sequence: TGTGCCAGCAGTTCCCCCACTAGCGGGAGAGGTGAGCAGTTCTTC.

The chain carries TRBV7-2 and TRBJ2-5; D is ambiguous. V was pared by 5 bases and J by 4 bases, with 17 bases between. Germline-derived CDR1 and CDR2 are SGHTA and FQGNSA. The CDR3 covers 15 residues. CDR3 amino acids: CASSRERRVRETQYF. DNA for the CDR3: TGTGCCAGCAGCCGCGAAAGACGGGTCCGAGAGACCCAGTACTTC.

The chain employs TRBV21-1 and TRBJ1-1; the table's D gene call, TRBD1, was not cross checked with the DNA. TRBV21-1 corresponds to a pseudogene. The CDR3 has 15 residues. This chain's CDR3 is CASSKVYGGGTEAFF. DNA for the CDR3: TGTGCCAGCAGCAAAGTTTACGGGGGTGGCACTGAAGCTTTCTTT.

The chain uses TRBV5-1 and TRBJ2-3, with TRBD2 identical over 8 bases. V gave up 0 bases and J gave up 3 bases; unmatched junction bases: 9. The CDR3 has 17 residues. The germline V gene encodes CDR1 SGHRS and CDR2 YFSETQ. The CDR3 sequence: CASSLGSSGGWTDTQYF. The CDR3 coding sequence is TGCGCCAGCAGCTTGGGCTCGAGCGGGGGTTGGACAGATACGCAGTATTTT.

This clonotype was counted only a few times. This may come from a read error, since a much larger clone is one base off. V and J are TRBV7-2 and TRBJ2-1; 11 nucleotides agree with TRBD2. V lost 7 bases to trimming and J lost 6 bases; unmatched junction nucleotides: 5. Germline CDR1 and CDR2: SGHTA and FQGNSA. The CDR3 has 14 residues. For the CDR3, the DNA is TGTGCCAGCAACTTCACTAGCGGGAGCAATGAGCAGTTCTTC. Translated, it gives CASNFTSGSNEQFF.

The V and J genes are TRBV6-5 and TRBJ1-2, with D possibly TRBD1 on 6 matching bases. Germline V gene lookup returns CDR1 MNHEY and CDR2 SVGAGI. The CDR3 length is 12 residues. The ends were cut back, 9 bases at V and 7 bases at J, with 15 bases in the middle. The chain's CDR3 is CASGGPRGGYTF. The CDR3 region has the DNA TGTGCCAGTGGGGGGCCCCGGGGTGGCTACACCTTC.

The gene calls are TRBV6-2 or TRBV6-3 and TRBJ2-5; D remains ambiguous. The tail of the sequence fits TRBJ2-7 better, so the J call may be wrong. CDR3 length: 14 residues. Per germline, CDR1 MNHEY and CDR2 SVGEGT. CDR3 sequence: CASSYSTPPREQYF. In nucleotides, the CDR3 is TGTGCCAGCAGTTACTCGACGCCCCCCCGCGAGCAGTACTTC.

This sequence joins TRBV18 and TRBJ1-2; tentatively, D is TRBD1 (6 bases). CDR3 length: 14 amino acids. Deletions cut 0 bases from V and 4 bases from J, with 9 bases between. Germline CDR1 reads KGHSH; CDR2 reads LQKENI. CDR3 nucleotides: TGTGCCAGCTCACCACCGAACAGGGTCTATGGCTACACCTTC. This codes for CASSPPNRVYGYTF.

This clonotype came up a few times. The CDR3 spells CASSSRCTEAFF. DNA of the CDR3: TGTGCCAGCAGTAGTCGGTGCACTGAAGCTTTCTTT. The V call is TRBV12-3 or TRBV12-4, the J call TRBJ1-1, with D hard to call. Trimming took off 5 bases at V and 4 bases at J, with 8 bases between the two ends. This CDR3 is 12 amino acids long.

The CDR3 sequence: CASSPSPQNEQYF. CDR3 DNA sequence: TGTGCCAGCTCACCGAGCCCCCAGAACGAGCAGTACTTC. This chain joins TRBV18 and TRBJ2-7; the D is unclear. This CDR3 has 13 residues. Germline-derived CDR1 and CDR2 are KGHSH and LQKENI. V lost 3 bases and J 5 bases, leaving 11 bases between the germline ends.

This clonotype was detected many times. The rearrangement joins TRBV7-2 to TRBJ2-3, with D maybe TRBD2 (6 bases). Germline lookup yields CDR1 SGHTA and CDR2 FQGNSA. The CDR3 has 17 amino acids. Trimming cost V 5 bases and J 6 bases, with 24 bases left between them. The CDR3 reads CASSPRMGRGFTDTQYF. CDR3 sequence (DNA): TGTGCCAGCAGCCCCCGGATGGGGCGGGGCTTCACGGATACGCAGTATTTT.

This clonotype was found many times. V usage is TRBV9 and J usage is TRBJ2-5; D is uncertain. V was shortened by 4 bases and J by 1 base, with 8 bases between the two germline ends. Germline V gene data show CDR1 as SGDLS and CDR2 as YYNGEE. There are 13 residues in the CDR3. The DNA of the CDR3 is TGTGCCAGCAGCACGGACGGCCAAGAGACCCAGTACTTC. It specifies CASSTDGQETQYF.

Points on this clonotype: A single base separates this from a much larger clone, so it may be a read error. The chain carries TRBV4-1 and TRBJ2-5, with D unclear. V was shortened by 4 bases and J by 5 bases, with 20 bases between the two germline ends. This CDR3 has 16 residues. Germline CDR1 MGHRA, CDR2 YSYEKL. CDR3 protein: CASSLSVEWALETQYF. CDR3 sequence (DNA): TGCGCCAGCAGCCTCTCTGTGGAGTGGGCGTTGGAGACCCAGTACTTC.

This chain links TRBV20-1 with TRBJ2-1; 7 bases line up with TRBD1. The J segment lost 4 bases and the V segment lost 6 bases, leaving 9 bases of the junction unmatched. This CDR3 contains 14 residues. Germline V gene data show CDR1 as DFQATT and CDR2 as SNEGSKA (reference sequence). The CDR3 loop is CSASGTALYNEQFF. In DNA, the CDR3 is TGCAGTGCCTCCGGGACAGCACTTTACAATGAGCAGTTCTTC.

The chain recombines TRBV27 with TRBJ2-7; the D is unclear. CDR1 and CDR2 (germline): MNHEY, SMNVEV (reference sequence). This CDR3 is built from 14 residues. The V and J ends lost 6 bases and 1 base respectively, with 13 bases between them. The CDR3 DNA reads as TGTGCCAGCAGACCTTACGCTGGGTCCTACGAGCAGTACTTC. Translated, it gives CASRPYAGSYEQYF.

In its sample, this clonotype was seen many times. V gene TRBV18 combines with J gene TRBJ2-1; D assignment may be TRBD1 or TRBD2 (6 bases each). The ends were cut back, 6 bases at V and 9 bases at J, with 27 bases in the middle. Germline CDR1 KGHSH, CDR2 LQKENI. The CDR3 has 17 residues. CDR3 region: CASSPTYSDRRGTEQFF. CDR3 sequence (DNA): TGTGCCAGCTCCCCCACCTACTCCGACAGGAGGGGCACTGAGCAGTTCTTC.

Many counts were recorded for this clonotype. The V and J genes are TRBV20-1 and TRBJ2-7; D not certain. The CDR3 covers 13 residues. With 0 bases removed from V and 7 bases from J, the gap between germline ends came to 13 bases. Germline assignment: CDR1 DFQATT and CDR2 SNEGSKA (reference sequence). CDR3 in amino acids: CSARDHVTREQYF. In DNA, the CDR3 is TGCAGTGCTAGAGATCATGTAACACGGGAGCAGTACTTC.

This clonotype was recorded at least ten times. The V and J genes are TRBV29-1 and TRBJ2-7; 10 bases align to TRBD1. Per the germline V gene, CDR1 is SQVTM and CDR2 is ANQGSEA. CDR3 length: 16 residues. Trimming cost V 5 bases and J 4 bases; bases outside gene matches: 14. This chain's CDR3 is CSVKGQGHLPPYEQYF. The CDR3 nucleotides read TGCAGCGTTAAGGGACAGGGGCATTTACCCCCGTACGAGCAGTACTTC.

This clonotype was picked up a small number of times. The chain carries TRBV25-1 and TRBJ1-4; no clear D. With 5 bases removed from V and 6 bases from J, the gap between germline ends came to 10 bases. The CDR3 is 13 residues long. Germline V gene lookup returns CDR1 MGHDK and CDR2 SYGVNS. The CDR3 spells CASSQLSDEKLFF. The CDR3 DNA sequence: TGTGCCAGCAGTCAGTTATCGGATGAAAAACTGTTTTTT. The full variable domain, with the rest looked up from reference TRBV25-1 and TRBJ1-4, is EADIYQTPRYLVIGTGKKITLECSQTMGHDKMYWYQQDPGMELHLIHYSYGVNSTEKGDLSSESTVSRIRTEHFPLTLESARPSHTSQYLCASSQLSDEKLFFGSGTQLSVL.

In this sample, this clonotype turned up many times. The chain has TRBV29-1 and TRBJ2-5; no reliable D call. Germline V gene lookup returns CDR1 SQVTM and CDR2 ANQGSEA. Between the trimmed V and J ends, which lost 5 bases and 2 bases, there was a span of 15 bases. CDR3 length equals 14 residues. CDR3 loop: CSVSWRTEQETQYF. CDR3 bases: TGCAGCGTTTCTTGGCGGACCGAGCAAGAGACCCAGTACTTC.

V usage is TRBV29-1 and J usage is TRBJ1-2; TRBD1 is a possible D gene (5 bases). Germline V gene data show CDR1 as SQVTM and CDR2 as ANQGSEA. Trimming cost V 7 bases and J 8 bases, with 14 bases left between them. This CDR3 has 11 residues. The CDR3 region is CSALGGVGYTF. CDR3 bases: TGCAGCGCCCTGGGGGGGGTAGGCTACACCTTC.

CDR3 DNA: TGCAGTGCTGCTCTTCTCAGCTCTGGGGCCAACGTCCTGACTTTC. Its protein product is CSAALLSSGANVLTF. The chain couples TRBV20-1 to TRBJ2-6; D is undetermined. Germline values: CDR1 DFQATT, CDR2 SNEGSKA (reference sequence). V was shortened by 5 bases and J by 0 bases, with 11 bases between the two germline ends. This CDR3 is 15 amino acids long.

The chain carries TRBV18 and TRBJ1-1, with D perhaps TRBD1 (6 bases). Trimming removed 5 bases at V and 0 bases at J, with 10 bases between. Germline V lookup: CDR1 KGHSH, CDR2 LQKENI. This CDR3 comprises 14 residues. The CDR3 DNA reads as TGTGCCAGCTCAGGACAGAGCTTGAACACTGAAGCTTTCTTT. Its protein product is CASSGQSLNTEAFF.